Described below is a single T cell receptor beta chain sequence and its context. In this sample, this clonotype turned up many times. Its antigen specificity is not known. No much larger clone is present one base from it, and per-base qualities are unavailable. Library preparation used PCR. The instrument was an Illumina HiSeq 2500. To normalize quantification of the TCRbeta repertoire, the TCR libraries were built with molecular barcoding that relied on unique molecular identifiers. The public reads were reanalyzed by TCRdb: fastp trimming at Q25, MiXCR alignment, in-frame beta chains only. Records with the same CDR3 protein are collapsed into one entry carrying the most frequent genes and DNA. Recorded for this sample are a few hundred thousand distinct CDR3 sequences; approximately 12% of them occurred a single time. The ten largest clones add up to about 2% of the sample. This sample's treatment or condition label indicates: allogeneic hematopoietic cell transplantation with graft depleted of TCRalphabeta T cells and CD19 B cells. The transplant recipients were children given TCRalphabeta/CD19-depleted allogeneic hematopoietic cell grafts.

V is pared back by 5 bases and J by 0 bases, with 17 bases lying between the germline termini. The CDR3 measures 17 amino acids from cysteine to phenylalanine. The only DNA kept is the CDR3, 51 bases in frame from the first base. From a lookup of the germline V gene (reference sequence), CDR1 and CDR2 are MNHEY and SMNVEV. This sample is drawn from a study of T-cell reconstitution after alpha-beta-depleted transplantation in children (dated by TCRdb to about 2016). Context from the whole study: Using TCR repertoire profiling, the study followed T-cell immune reconstitution in a quantitative way in children after TCRalphabeta/CD19-depleted allogeneic hematopoietic cell transplantation.

Study-wide findings and limitations: In some patients, high TCRbeta diversity at day 60 was attributed to recipient T cells and intrathymic progenitors that had survived conditioning. Hyperexpanded clone frequencies declined over subsequent months; after one year, T-cell counts and TCRbeta diversity were mostly attributed to newly produced T cells. The apparently early alphabetaT-cell count recovery about two months after transplant was reportedly dependent on only several hundred rapidly expanded clones derived from non-depleted graft cells.

Recombination connected TRBV27 to TRBJ2-1, and the D gene may be TRBD2, 5 bases matching. The source was PBMCs, mostly from graft donor cells, collected 360 days after TCRalphabeta/CD19-depleted stem cell transplant. This clonotype was sampled from a male patient younger than 18 who had a stem cell transplant for acute myeloid leukemia, so the T cells may come from the graft donor. The nucleotides are TGTGCCAGCAGTACCGCGACGGACTGGAGCTCCTACAATGAGCAGTTCTTC. It encodes CASSTATDWSSYNEQFF.